This T cell receptor beta chain was found in a study of T cells after yellow fever vaccination. At the level of the study: Researchers used SMART-Seq v4 Ultra Low Input to prepare fractions that had low cell numbers.

About this clonotype itself: Its antigen is currently unknown.

The authors made TCR cDNA by 5'RACE template switching, adding a universal primer site and UMIs. MiXCR was run by TCRdb on the 5' RACE reads, yielding one entry per CDR3 protein. This sample has 300,000 to 400,000 distinct CDR3 sequences, with more than 8.5% found just once. The study's findings and limits: Shared CD4/CD8 clonotypes were a small share, likely from convergent recombination.

Deletions cut 2 bases from V and 6 bases from J, with 10 bases between. CDR1 MDHEN and CDR2 SYDVKM come from the germline V gene. This CDR3 is 13 amino acids long. The clonotype comes from a young man who received the YFV17D yellow fever vaccine. Sample: PBMCs, taken on the day of the first yellow fever vaccination. The rearrangement joins TRBV28 to TRBJ1-2; no clear D gene. DNA for the CDR3: TGTGCCAGCAGTTTAGGGTGGCAGGATGGCTACACCTTC. This codes for CASSLGWQDGYTF.